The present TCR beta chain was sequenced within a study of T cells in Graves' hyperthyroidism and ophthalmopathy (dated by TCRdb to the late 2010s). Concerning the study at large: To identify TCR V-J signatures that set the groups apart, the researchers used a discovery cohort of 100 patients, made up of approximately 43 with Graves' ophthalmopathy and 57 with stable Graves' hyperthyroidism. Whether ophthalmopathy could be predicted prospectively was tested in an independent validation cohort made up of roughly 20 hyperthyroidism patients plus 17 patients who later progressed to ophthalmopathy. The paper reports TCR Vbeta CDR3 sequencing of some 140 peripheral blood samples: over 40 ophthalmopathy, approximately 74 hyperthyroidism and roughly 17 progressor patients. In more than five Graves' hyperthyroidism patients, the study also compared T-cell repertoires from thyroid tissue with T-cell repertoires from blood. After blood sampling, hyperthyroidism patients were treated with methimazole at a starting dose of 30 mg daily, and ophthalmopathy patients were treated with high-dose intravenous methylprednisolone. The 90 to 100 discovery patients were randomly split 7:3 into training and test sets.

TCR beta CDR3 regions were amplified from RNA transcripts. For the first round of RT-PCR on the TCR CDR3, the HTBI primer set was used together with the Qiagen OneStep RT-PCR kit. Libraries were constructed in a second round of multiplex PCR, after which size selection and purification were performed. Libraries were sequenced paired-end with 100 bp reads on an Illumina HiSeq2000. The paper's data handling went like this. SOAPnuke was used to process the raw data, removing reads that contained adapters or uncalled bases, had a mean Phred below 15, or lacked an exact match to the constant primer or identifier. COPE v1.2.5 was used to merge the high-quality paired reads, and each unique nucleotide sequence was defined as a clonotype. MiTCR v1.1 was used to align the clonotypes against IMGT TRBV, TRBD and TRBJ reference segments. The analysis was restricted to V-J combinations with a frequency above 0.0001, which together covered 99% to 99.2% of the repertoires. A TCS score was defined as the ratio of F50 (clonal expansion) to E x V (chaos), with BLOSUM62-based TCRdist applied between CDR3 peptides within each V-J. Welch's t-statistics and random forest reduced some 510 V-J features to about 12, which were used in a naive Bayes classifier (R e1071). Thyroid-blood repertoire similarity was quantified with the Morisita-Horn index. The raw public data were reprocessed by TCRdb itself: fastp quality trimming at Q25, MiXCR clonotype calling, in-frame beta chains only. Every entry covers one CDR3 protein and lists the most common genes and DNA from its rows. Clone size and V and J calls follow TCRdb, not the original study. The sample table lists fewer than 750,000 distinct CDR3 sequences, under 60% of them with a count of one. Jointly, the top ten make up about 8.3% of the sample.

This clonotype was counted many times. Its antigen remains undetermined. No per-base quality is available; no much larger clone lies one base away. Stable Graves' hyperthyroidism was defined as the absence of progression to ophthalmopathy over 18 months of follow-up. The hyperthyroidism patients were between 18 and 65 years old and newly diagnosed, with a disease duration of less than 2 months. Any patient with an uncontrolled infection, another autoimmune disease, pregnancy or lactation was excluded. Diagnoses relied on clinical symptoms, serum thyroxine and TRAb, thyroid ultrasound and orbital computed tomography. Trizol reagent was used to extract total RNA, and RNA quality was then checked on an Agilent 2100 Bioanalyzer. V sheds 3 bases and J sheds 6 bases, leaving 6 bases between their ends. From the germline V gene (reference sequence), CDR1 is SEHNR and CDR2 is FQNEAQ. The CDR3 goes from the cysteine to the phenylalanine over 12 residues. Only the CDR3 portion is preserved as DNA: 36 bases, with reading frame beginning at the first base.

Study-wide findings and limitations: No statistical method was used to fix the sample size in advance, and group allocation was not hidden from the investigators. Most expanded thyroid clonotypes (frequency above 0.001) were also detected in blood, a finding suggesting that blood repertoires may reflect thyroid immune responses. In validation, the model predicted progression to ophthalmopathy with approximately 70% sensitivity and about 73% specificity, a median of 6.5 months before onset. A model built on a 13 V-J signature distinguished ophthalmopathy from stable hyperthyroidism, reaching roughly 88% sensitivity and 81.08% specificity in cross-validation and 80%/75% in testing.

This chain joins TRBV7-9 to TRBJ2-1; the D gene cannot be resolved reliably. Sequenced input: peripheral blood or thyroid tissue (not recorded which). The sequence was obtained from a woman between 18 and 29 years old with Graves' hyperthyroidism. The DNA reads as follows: TGTGCCAGCAGCTTGGGATTCAATGAGCAGTTCTTC. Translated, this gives CASSLGFNEQFF. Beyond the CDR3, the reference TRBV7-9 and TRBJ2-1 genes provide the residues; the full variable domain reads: DTGVSQNPRHKITKRGQNVTFRCDPISEHNRLYWYRQTLGQGPEFLTYFQNEAQLEKSRLLSDRFSAERPKGSFSTLEIQRTEQGDSAMYLCASSLGFNEQFFGPGTRLTVL.